This T cell receptor (beta chain) is from a study of tumor-infiltrating lymphocytes in oesophageal squamous cell carcinoma. TCRdb redid the calling of the PCR reads with MiXCR, one entry per CDR3 protein. Of about 22,000 distinct CDR3 sequences listed, 36% were seen once; the top ten hold about 12%. This clonotype came up a few times. With 5 bases removed from V and 3 bases from J, the gap between germline ends came to 16 bases. CDR3 length: 15 residues. Germline V CDR1 and CDR2: SGHTA, FQGTGA. The chain links TRBV7-3 to TRBJ2-5; D possibly corresponds to TRBD1 (6 bases). The sample comprised esophageal tumor tissue. The clonotype comes from a male donor with esophageal squamous cell carcinoma. The CDR3: CASSRSGTPEETQYF. DNA of the CDR3: TGTGCCAGCAGCCGTTCCGGGACACCCGAAGAGACCCAGTACTTC. Together with reference TRBV7-3 and TRBJ2-5, the CDR3 gives the full variable domain: GAGVSQTPSNKVTEKGKYVELRCDPISGHTALYWYRQSLGQGPEFLIYFQGTGAADDSGLPNDRFFAVRPEGSVSTLKIQRTERGDSAVYLCASSRSGTPEETQYFGPGTRLLVL.